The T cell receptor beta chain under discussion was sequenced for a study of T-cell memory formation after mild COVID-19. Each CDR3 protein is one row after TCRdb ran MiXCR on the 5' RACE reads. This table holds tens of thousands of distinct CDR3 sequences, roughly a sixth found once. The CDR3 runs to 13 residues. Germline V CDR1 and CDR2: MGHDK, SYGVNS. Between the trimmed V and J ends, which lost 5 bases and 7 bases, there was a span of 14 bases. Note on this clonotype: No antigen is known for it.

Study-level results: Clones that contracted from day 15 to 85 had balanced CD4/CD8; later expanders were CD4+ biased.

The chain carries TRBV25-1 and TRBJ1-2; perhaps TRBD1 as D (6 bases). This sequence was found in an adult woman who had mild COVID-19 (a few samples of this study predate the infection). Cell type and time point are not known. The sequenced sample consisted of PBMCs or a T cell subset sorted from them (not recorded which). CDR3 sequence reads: CASSSTGGVGYTF. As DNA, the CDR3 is TGTGCCAGCAGTTCGACAGGCGGTGTTGGCTACACCTTC.